A selection of T cell receptor beta chains follows, all from one sample in a study of T cell responses to AZD1222 COVID-19 vaccine. Libraries were prepared by immunoSEQ multiplex PCR; TCRdb keeps only in-frame clonotypes and omits some of them. The sample includes tens of thousands of clones, around 80% of them seen just once. The sample here was peripheral blood, taken 28 days after the second dose of the MenACWY control vaccine. These receptors came from an adult who received the MenACWY meningococcal vaccine as a control. The CDR3 runs from the conserved cysteine through the conserved F or W. The order of the fields is J gene, D gene, clone size, V gene, CDR3 protein, CDR3 DNA. D genes are given only for firm matches. Some rows have no size entry. The others give once, few or many, or a class for an expanded clone.

j_call: TRBJ2-7; d_call: TRBD2; clone_size: .; v_call: TRBV9; cdr3_aa: CASSVDEREFREQYF; cdr3_nt: TGTGCCAGCAGCGTAGATGAGCGGGAGTTCCGGGAGCAGTACTTC
j_call: TRBJ2-1; d_call: TRBD2; clone_size: .; v_call: TRBV27; cdr3_aa: CASSNSGSHNEQFF; cdr3_nt: TGTGCCAGCAGTAATAGCGGGAGCCACAATGAGCAGTTCTTC
j_call: TRBJ1-1; d_call: .; clone_size: .; v_call: TRBV12-3/TRBV12-4; cdr3_aa: CASSLRREAFF; cdr3_nt: TGTGCCAGCAGTTTGAGGCGTGAAGCTTTCTTT
j_call: TRBJ2-7; d_call: .; clone_size: .; v_call: TRBV6-5; cdr3_aa: CASNAAFYEQYF; cdr3_nt: TGTGCCAGCAACGCGGCGTTCTACGAGCAGTACTTC
j_call: TRBJ2-3; d_call: TRBD1; clone_size: once; v_call: TRBV4-1; cdr3_aa: CASNPQGSSTDTQYF; cdr3_nt: TGCGCCAGCAACCCACAGGGGTCTAGCACAGATACGCAGTATTTT
j_call: TRBJ2-2; d_call: .; clone_size: .; v_call: TRBV19; cdr3_aa: CASSIAGVAGELFF; cdr3_nt: TGTGCCAGTAGTATAGCTGGTGTAGCCGGGGAGCTGTTTTTT
j_call: TRBJ2-3; d_call: TRBD2; clone_size: few; v_call: TRBV6-6; cdr3_aa: CASSPASGRANADTQYF; cdr3_nt: TGTGCCAGCAGTCCCGCTAGCGGGAGGGCCAATGCAGATACGCAGTATTTT
j_call: TRBJ2-1; d_call: .; clone_size: .; v_call: TRBV7-9; cdr3_aa: CASSFLRGVSYNEQFF; cdr3_nt: TGTGCCAGCAGCTTCCTGCGTGGGGTCTCCTACAATGAGCAGTTCTTC
j_call: TRBJ2-2; d_call: .; clone_size: .; v_call: TRBV25-1; cdr3_aa: CASSEVAGTDTGELFF; cdr3_nt: TGTGCCAGCAGTGAAGTGGCGGGGACGGACACCGGGGAGCTGTTTTTT
j_call: TRBJ1-2; d_call: TRBD1; clone_size: few; v_call: TRBV13; cdr3_aa: CASSWGTVLPSYGYTF; cdr3_nt: TGTGCCAGCAGCTGGGGGACAGTCCTCCCCTCGTATGGCTACACCTTC
j_call: TRBJ1-2; d_call: .; clone_size: .; v_call: TRBV28; cdr3_aa: CASSLVAGTIRDYGYTF; cdr3_nt: TGTGCCAGCAGTTTGGTCGCAGGAACGATTCGGGACTATGGCTACACCTTC
j_call: TRBJ2-2; d_call: .; clone_size: .; v_call: TRBV18; cdr3_aa: CASSLKTGELFF; cdr3_nt: TGTGCCAGCTCACTTAAAACCGGGGAGCTGTTTTTT
j_call: TRBJ2-3; d_call: .; clone_size: .; v_call: TRBV15; cdr3_aa: CATSGPRGVTDTQYF; cdr3_nt: TGTGCCACCAGCGGGCCCAGGGGTGTGACAGATACGCAGTATTTT
j_call: TRBJ2-3; d_call: .; clone_size: .; v_call: TRBV7-2; cdr3_aa: CASSLGLGGPSTDTQYF; cdr3_nt: TGTGCCAGCAGCTTAGGCCTTGGGGGTCCTAGCACAGATACGCAGTATTTT
j_call: TRBJ1-1; d_call: .; clone_size: .; v_call: TRBV6-5; cdr3_aa: CASTVRLNLEAFF; cdr3_nt: TGTGCCAGCACCGTGAGGTTAAACCTGGAAGCTTTCTTT
j_call: TRBJ1-6; d_call: .; clone_size: .; v_call: TRBV2; cdr3_aa: CAVLETGSSPLHF; cdr3_nt: TGTGCCGTACTGGAGACAGGCAGTTCACCCCTCCACTTT
j_call: TRBJ1-6; d_call: .; clone_size: few; v_call: TRBV7-9; cdr3_aa: CASSPEGVNSPLHF; cdr3_nt: TGTGCCAGCAGCCCGGAAGGGGTTAATTCACCCCTCCACTTT
j_call: TRBJ1-1; d_call: .; clone_size: .; v_call: TRBV11-2; cdr3_aa: CASSLDGQNTEAFF; cdr3_nt: TGTGCCAGCAGCTTAGATGGACAGAACACTGAAGCTTTCTTT
j_call: TRBJ1-2; d_call: TRBD1; clone_size: once; v_call: TRBV7-2; cdr3_aa: CASSLTSGQDYGYTF; cdr3_nt: TGTGCCAGCAGCTTAACATCCGGACAGGACTATGGCTACACCTTC
j_call: TRBJ2-1; d_call: TRBD1; clone_size: .; v_call: TRBV19; cdr3_aa: CASSIRGQGINEQFF; cdr3_nt: TGTGCCAGTAGTATAAGGGGACAGGGGATCAATGAGCAGTTCTTC
j_call: TRBJ1-5; d_call: .; clone_size: .; v_call: TRBV28; cdr3_aa: CASSTPQGSNQPQHF; cdr3_nt: TGTGCCAGCAGTACGCCTCAGGGGAGCAATCAGCCCCAGCATTTT
j_call: TRBJ1-4; d_call: TRBD1; clone_size: medium-sized; v_call: TRBV2; cdr3_aa: CASGQGVNEKLFF; cdr3_nt: TGTGCCAGCGGACAGGGGGTTAATGAAAAACTGTTTTTT
j_call: TRBJ1-1; d_call: .; clone_size: .; v_call: TRBV10-1; cdr3_aa: CASQKGVNTEAFF; cdr3_nt: TGCGCCAGCCAAAAAGGTGTTAACACTGAAGCTTTCTTT
j_call: TRBJ1-1; d_call: .; clone_size: once; v_call: TRBV19; cdr3_aa: CASSISKRGNTEAFF; cdr3_nt: TGTGCCAGTAGTATTAGTAAACGGGGGAACACTGAAGCTTTCTTT
j_call: TRBJ2-6; d_call: .; clone_size: medium-sized; v_call: TRBV4-2; cdr3_aa: CASSQDEGTGANVLTF; cdr3_nt: TGTGCCAGCAGCCAAGATGAGGGGACTGGGGCCAACGTCCTGACTTTC
j_call: TRBJ2-1; d_call: TRBD1; clone_size: .; v_call: TRBV19; cdr3_aa: CASSIDRAHNEQFF; cdr3_nt: TGTGCCAGTAGTATCGACAGGGCGCACAATGAGCAGTTCTTC
j_call: TRBJ1-2; d_call: TRBD1; clone_size: .; v_call: TRBV6-5; cdr3_aa: CASRGTAGYGYTF; cdr3_nt: TGTGCCAGCAGAGGGACAGCTGGCTATGGCTACACCTTC
j_call: TRBJ1-2; d_call: TRBD1; clone_size: .; v_call: TRBV20-1; cdr3_aa: CSASQNEQGYGYTF; cdr3_nt: TGCAGTGCTAGTCAAAATGAACAGGGGTATGGCTACACCTTC
j_call: TRBJ2-2; d_call: .; clone_size: .; v_call: TRBV18; cdr3_aa: CASSPAGQGNTGELFF; cdr3_nt: TGTGCCAGCTCCCCGGCCGGGCAGGGCAACACCGGGGAGCTGTTTTTT
j_call: TRBJ1-2; d_call: .; clone_size: .; v_call: TRBV29-1; cdr3_aa: CSVEDQRNFNYGYTF; cdr3_nt: TGCAGCGTTGAAGATCAAAGAAATTTTAACTATGGCTACACCTTC
j_call: TRBJ2-5; d_call: TRBD2; clone_size: once; v_call: TRBV6-5; cdr3_aa: CASRLVPGGETQYF; cdr3_nt: TGTGCCAGCAGGCTCGTTCCCGGGGGGGAGACCCAGTACTTC
j_call: TRBJ1-2; d_call: .; clone_size: .; v_call: TRBV4-1; cdr3_aa: CASSQDSPEVWYGYTF; cdr3_nt: TGCGCCAGCAGCCAAGATAGCCCTGAAGTTTGGTATGGCTACACCTTC
j_call: TRBJ1-5; d_call: .; clone_size: .; v_call: TRBV28; cdr3_aa: CASGTGGTQPQHF; cdr3_nt: TGTGCCAGCGGAACCGGGGGGACTCAGCCCCAGCATTTT
j_call: TRBJ2-2; d_call: .; clone_size: .; v_call: TRBV2; cdr3_aa: CASGAIRTANTGELFF; cdr3_nt: TGTGCCAGCGGAGCGATTCGGACAGCGAACACCGGGGAGCTGTTTTTT
j_call: TRBJ1-1; d_call: TRBD1; clone_size: .; v_call: TRBV3-1/TRBV3-2; cdr3_aa: CASGGRTGGTEAFF; cdr3_nt: TGTGCCAGCGGGGGAAGGACAGGGGGAACTGAAGCTTTCTTT
j_call: TRBJ2-4; d_call: .; clone_size: .; v_call: TRBV6-5; cdr3_aa: CASSDRNENIQYF; cdr3_nt: TGTGCCAGCAGCGACAGGAACGAAAACATTCAGTACTTC
j_call: TRBJ1-5; d_call: .; clone_size: .; v_call: TRBV12-5; cdr3_aa: CASVGSNQPQHF; cdr3_nt: TGTGCTAGTGTTGGTAGCAATCAGCCCCAGCATTTT
j_call: TRBJ2-1; d_call: .; clone_size: .; v_call: TRBV9; cdr3_aa: CASSVDGTLGQFF; cdr3_nt: TGTGCCAGCAGCGTAGATGGGACACTAGGGCAGTTCTTC
j_call: TRBJ1-3; d_call: .; clone_size: once; v_call: TRBV14; cdr3_aa: CASSQLGVVAGNTIYF; cdr3_nt: TGTGCCAGCAGCCAACTCGGGGTTGTGGCAGGAAACACCATATATTTT
j_call: TRBJ2-5; d_call: .; clone_size: .; v_call: TRBV11-3; cdr3_aa: CASSPGVSREETQYF; cdr3_nt: TGTGCCAGCAGCCCAGGGGTCAGTAGAGAAGAGACCCAGTACTTC
j_call: TRBJ2-2; d_call: .; clone_size: .; v_call: TRBV2; cdr3_aa: CAGARVAVNTGELFF; cdr3_nt: TGTGCCGGGGCTCGGGTAGCGGTGAACACCGGGGAGCTGTTTTTT
j_call: TRBJ2-7; d_call: .; clone_size: .; v_call: TRBV9; cdr3_aa: CASSVGLGPLYEQYF; cdr3_nt: TGTGCCAGCAGCGTAGGACTGGGGCCCCTCTACGAGCAGTACTTC
j_call: TRBJ1-1; d_call: TRBD1; clone_size: .; v_call: TRBV5-1; cdr3_aa: CASSLGDSLNTEAFF; cdr3_nt: TGCGCCAGCAGCTTGGGGGACAGCTTGAACACTGAAGCTTTCTTT
j_call: TRBJ2-5; d_call: .; clone_size: .; v_call: TRBV5-1; cdr3_aa: CASSSGTGETQYF; cdr3_nt: TGCGCCAGCAGCTCCGGGACCGGGGAGACCCAGTACTTC